The subject of this entry is one TCR beta chain. Its antigen is not identified. Treatment here: randomized to nivolumab then ipilimumab (arm A) or the reverse (arm B). No patient had prior DNA-damaging chemotherapy. This sample is drawn from a study of sequential checkpoint blockade in melanoma. Study as a whole: TCRβ was sequenced from DNA of 75 to 95 pretreatment tumors. Matched biopsies came pretreatment and at week 13 for approximately 22 patients.

CDR3 length: 18 residues. Germline trimming cut 0 bases from V and 5 bases from J; bases unmatched to any gene: 11. From germline, CDR1 is MNHGY and CDR2 SAAAGT. Findings and caveats of the study: Rising tumor T-cell fraction and clonality meant about 30 times likelier benefit.

Clones were read by immunoSEQ multiplex PCR, and TCRdb kept only the in-frame ones, dropping some. The top ten clones hold roughly 25% of a sample with some 7,000 clones, approximately 30% of them seen once. The clonotype was recovered from a human donor with melanoma. Specimen: tumor tissue (inferred from file names), collected from a patient given nivolumab and ipilimumab in sequence. The gene calls are TRBV6-8 and TRBJ2-2, with 8 bases fitting TRBD2. This chain's CDR3 is CASSYSVGREVATGELFF. Written as DNA, the CDR3 is TGTGCCAGCAGTTACTCGGTCGGGAGGGAGGTGGCAACCGGGGAGCTGTTTTTT.